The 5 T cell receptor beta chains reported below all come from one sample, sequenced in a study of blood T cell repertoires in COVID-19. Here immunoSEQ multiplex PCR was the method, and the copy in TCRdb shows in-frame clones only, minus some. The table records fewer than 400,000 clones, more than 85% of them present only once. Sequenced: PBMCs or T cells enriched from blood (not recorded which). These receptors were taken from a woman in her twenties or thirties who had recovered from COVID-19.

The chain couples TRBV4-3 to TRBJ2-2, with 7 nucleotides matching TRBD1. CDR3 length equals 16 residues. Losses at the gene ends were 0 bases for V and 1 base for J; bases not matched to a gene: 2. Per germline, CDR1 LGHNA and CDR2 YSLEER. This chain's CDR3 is CASSQDNRGNTGELFF. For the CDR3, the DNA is TGCGCCAGCAGCCAAGATAACAGGGGGAACACCGGGGAGCTGTTTTTT.

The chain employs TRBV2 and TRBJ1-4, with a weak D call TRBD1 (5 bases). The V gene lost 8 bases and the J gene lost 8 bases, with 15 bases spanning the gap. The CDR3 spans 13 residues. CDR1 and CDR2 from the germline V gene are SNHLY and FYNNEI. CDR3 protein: CASGAEEGEKLFF. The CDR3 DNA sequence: TGTGCCAGCGGGGCCGAGGAGGGCGAAAAACTGTTTTTT.

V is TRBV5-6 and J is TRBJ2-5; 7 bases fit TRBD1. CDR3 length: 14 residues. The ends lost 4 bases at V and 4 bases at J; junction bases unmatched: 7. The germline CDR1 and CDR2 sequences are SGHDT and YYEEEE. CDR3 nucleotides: TGTGCCAGCAGCCCAACAGGGGTCCTAGAGACCCAGTACTTC. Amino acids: CASSPTGVLETQYF.

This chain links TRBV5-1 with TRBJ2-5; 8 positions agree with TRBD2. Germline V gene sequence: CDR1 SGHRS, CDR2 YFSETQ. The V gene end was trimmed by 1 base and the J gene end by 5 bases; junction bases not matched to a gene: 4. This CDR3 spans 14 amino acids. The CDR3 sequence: CASSLFGGGETQYF. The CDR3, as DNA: TGCGCCAGCAGCTTGTTCGGGGGGGGCGAGACCCAGTACTTC.

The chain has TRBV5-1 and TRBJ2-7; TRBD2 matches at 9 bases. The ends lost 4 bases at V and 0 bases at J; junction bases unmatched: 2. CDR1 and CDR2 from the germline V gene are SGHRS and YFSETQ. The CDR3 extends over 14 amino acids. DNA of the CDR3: TGCGCCAGCAGCGATAGCGGGGGCTCCTACGAGCAGTACTTC. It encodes CASSDSGGSYEQYF.